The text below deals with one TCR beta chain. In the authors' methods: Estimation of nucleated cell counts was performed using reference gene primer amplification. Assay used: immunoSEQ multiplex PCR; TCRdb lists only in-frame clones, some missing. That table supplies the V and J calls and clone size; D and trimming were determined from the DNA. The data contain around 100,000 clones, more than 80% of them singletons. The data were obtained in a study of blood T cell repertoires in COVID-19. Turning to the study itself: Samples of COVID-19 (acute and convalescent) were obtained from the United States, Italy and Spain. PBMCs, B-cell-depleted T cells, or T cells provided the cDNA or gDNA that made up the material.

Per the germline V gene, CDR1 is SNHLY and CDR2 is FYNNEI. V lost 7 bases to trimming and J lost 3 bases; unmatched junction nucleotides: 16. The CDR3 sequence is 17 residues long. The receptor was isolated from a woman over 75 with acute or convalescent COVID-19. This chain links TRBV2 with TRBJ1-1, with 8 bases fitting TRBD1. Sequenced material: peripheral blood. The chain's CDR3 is CASTELSWTGNHTEAFF. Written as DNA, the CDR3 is TGTGCCAGCACAGAGCTCTCGTGGACAGGGAATCACACTGAAGCTTTCTTT.